One T cell receptor beta chain is described in this entry. The CDR3 is 14 residues long. V was clipped by 2 bases and J by 8 bases, with 13 bases between them. Germline CDR1 SGHVS, CDR2 FQNEAQ. Here immunoSEQ multiplex PCR was the method, and the copy in TCRdb shows in-frame clones only, minus some. The sample shows about 80,000 clones, roughly nine tenths of them seen only once. The data originate from a study of T cell changes during pregnancy in multiple sclerosis. The source is a female donor with multiple sclerosis, enrolled in a pregnancy study. The specimen was CD4+ T cells from peripheral blood mononuclear cells, collected before pregnancy. The chain couples TRBV7-8 to TRBJ2-1; a weak D match, TRBD2 (5 bases). For the CDR3, the DNA is TGTGCCAGCAGCTTAAGGAGGTTGAGGGATGAGCAGTTCTTC. Protein: CASSLRRLRDEQFF. Drawing the rest from reference TRBV7-8 and TRBJ2-1, the complete variable domain is GAGVSQSPRYKVAKRGQDVALRCDPISGHVSLFWYQQALGQGPEFLTYFQNEAQLDKSGLPSDRFFAERPEGSVSTLKIQRTQQEDSAVYLCASSLRRLRDEQFFGPGTRLTVL.